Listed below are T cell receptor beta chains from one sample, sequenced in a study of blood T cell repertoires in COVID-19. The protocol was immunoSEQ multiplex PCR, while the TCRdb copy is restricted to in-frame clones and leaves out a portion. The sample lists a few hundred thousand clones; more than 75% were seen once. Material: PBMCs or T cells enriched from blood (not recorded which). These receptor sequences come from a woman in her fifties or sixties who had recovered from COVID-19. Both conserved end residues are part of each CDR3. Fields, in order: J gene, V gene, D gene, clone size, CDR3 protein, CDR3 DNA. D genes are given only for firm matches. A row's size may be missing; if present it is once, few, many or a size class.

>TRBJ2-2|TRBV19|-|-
CASSIGNGRHGELFF
TGTGCCAGTAGTATAGGAAATGGGAGACACGGGGAGCTGTTTTTT
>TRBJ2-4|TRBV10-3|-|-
CAISEQRIAKNIQYF
TGTGCCATCAGTGAGCAGAGGATAGCCAAAAACATTCAGTACTTC
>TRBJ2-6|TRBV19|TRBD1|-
CASRGTGLSGANVLTF
TGTGCCAGTAGAGGGACAGGCCTCTCTGGGGCCAACGTCCTGACTTTC
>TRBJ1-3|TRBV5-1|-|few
CASSPGGSTGNTIYF
TGCGCCAGCAGTCCCGGGGGATCGACTGGAAACACCATATATTTT
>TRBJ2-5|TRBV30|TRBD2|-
CAWLLAGRQETQYF
TGTGCCTGGTTACTAGCGGGACGACAAGAGACCCAGTACTTC
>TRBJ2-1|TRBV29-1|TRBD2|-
CSVDGLAGEQFF
TGCAGCGTTGATGGGCTAGCGGGTGAGCAGTTCTTC
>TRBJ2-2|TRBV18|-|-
CASSRLENTGELFF
TGTGCCAGCTCACGACTGGAGAACACCGGGGAGCTGTTTTTT
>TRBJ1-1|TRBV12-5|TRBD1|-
CASGSGGSDTEAFF
TGTGCTAGTGGTTCAGGGGGTTCGGACACTGAAGCTTTCTTT
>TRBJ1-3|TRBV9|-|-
CASSVDGGSGNTIYF
TGTGCCAGCAGCGTAGACGGGGGGTCTGGAAACACCATATATTTT
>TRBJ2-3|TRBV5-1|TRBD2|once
CASSLKPGLPTDTQYF
TGCGCCAGCAGCTTAAAACCGGGACTACCCACAGATACGCAGTATTTT
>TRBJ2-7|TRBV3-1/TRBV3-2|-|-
CASSLDWQGEQYF
TGTGCCAGCAGCTTGGACTGGCAAGGCGAGCAGTACTTC
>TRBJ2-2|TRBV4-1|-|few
CASSQLTGELFF
TGCGCCAGCAGCCAATTAACCGGGGAGCTGTTTTTT
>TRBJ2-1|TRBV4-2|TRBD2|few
CASSQDLAGGPTEQFF
TGTGCCAGCAGCCAAGATTTAGCGGGAGGGCCAACTGAGCAGTTCTTC
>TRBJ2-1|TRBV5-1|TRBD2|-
CASSFGGSSYNEQFF
TGCGCCAGCAGCTTCGGCGGGAGCTCCTACAATGAGCAGTTCTTC
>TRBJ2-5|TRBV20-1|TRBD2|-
CSASVLASGTQETQYF
TGCAGTGCTAGTGTTTTGGCTAGCGGGACTCAAGAGACCCAGTACTTC
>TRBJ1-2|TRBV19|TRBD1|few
CASSSRTGNYGYTF
TGTGCCAGTAGCTCGAGGACAGGGAACTATGGCTACACCTTC
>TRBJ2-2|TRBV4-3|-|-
CASSQDTAGATGELFF
TGCGCCAGCAGCCAAGATACGGCAGGGGCCACCGGGGAGCTGTTTTTT
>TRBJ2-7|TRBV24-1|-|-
CATSDHGHEMYF
TGTGCCACCAGTGATCACGGACACGAGATGTACTTC
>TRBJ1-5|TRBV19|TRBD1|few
CASSIDGQGNQPQHF
TGTGCCAGTAGTATAGATGGACAGGGAAATCAGCCCCAGCATTTT
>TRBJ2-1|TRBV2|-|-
CASSLWESSYNEQFF
TGTGCCAGCAGTCTGTGGGAGAGCTCCTACAATGAGCAGTTCTTC
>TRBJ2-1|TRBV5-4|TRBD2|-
CASHGLAGGPTSYEQFF
TGTGCCAGCCATGGACTAGCGGGAGGGCCGACATCGTATGAGCAGTTCTTC
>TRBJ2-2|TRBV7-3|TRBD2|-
CASSPRVVSGRTGELFF
TGTGCCAGCAGCCCTCGAGTGGTTAGCGGGAGAACCGGGGAGCTGTTTTTT
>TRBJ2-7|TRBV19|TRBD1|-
CASRARGQGSYEQYF
TGTGCCAGTAGGGCCAGGGGACAGGGGTCCTACGAGCAGTACTTC
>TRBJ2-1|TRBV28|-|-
CASSLYRLLYNEQFF
TGTGCCAGCAGTTTATACAGGCTACTATACAATGAGCAGTTCTTC